The 18 T cell receptor beta chains reported below all come from one sample, sequenced in a study of blood T cell repertoires in COVID-19. Libraries were prepared by immunoSEQ multiplex PCR; TCRdb keeps only in-frame clonotypes and omits some of them. The table records some 52,000 clones, 85% to 90% of them present only once. The sequencing input was peripheral blood. The receptors originated from a human donor in a cohort sampled during active COVID-19.

This clone occurred once. The gene calls are TRBV5-1 and TRBJ2-3; 8 positions match TRBD2. Trimming cost V 4 bases and J 2 bases; bases outside gene matches: 6. The CDR3 extends over 15 amino acids. Germline loops: CDR1 SGHRS, CDR2 YFSETQ. The CDR3 reads CASSRAGGSTDTQYF. In DNA form, the CDR3 reads TGCGCCAGCAGCCGGGCGGGGGGTTCCACAGATACGCAGTATTTT.

The genes are TRBV6-5 and TRBJ2-5, with D perhaps matching TRBD1 (6 bases). Germline lookup yields CDR1 MNHEY and CDR2 SVGAGI. The germline V and J ends were trimmed by 2 bases and 2 bases, with 6 bases remaining between them. The CDR3 spans 13 residues. The CDR3 nucleotides read TGTGCCAGCAGTTACAGGGGGCAAGAGACCCAGTACTTC. Translated: CASSYRGQETQYF.

In DNA form, the CDR3 reads TGTGCCAGCAGCCAAGGTACAGTTGATGAAGCTTTCTTT. This sequence encodes CASSQGTVDEAFF. The chain combines TRBV4-2 with TRBJ1-1; D remains ambiguous. Trimming left V 1 base short and J 7 bases short, with 10 bases between. Looked up from germline, CDR1 is LGHNA and CDR2 is YNFKEQ. The CDR3 totals 13 residues.

The J gene is TRBJ1-6, the V gene TRBV28; weak D call: TRBD1 (5 bases). Trimming shortened V by 6 bases and J by 6 bases, and 6 bases separated the two germline ends. Germline loops: CDR1 MDHEN, CDR2 SYDVKM. The CDR3 extends over 12 amino acids. The CDR3 region has the DNA TGTGCCAGCAGACAGGTTAATTCACCCCTCCACTTT. It is translated as CASRQVNSPLHF.

The chain joins TRBV18 to TRBJ2-5; TRBD1 matches at 7 bases. Per germline, CDR1 KGHSH and CDR2 LQKENI. The V gene end was trimmed by 0 bases and the J gene end by 5 bases; junction bases not matched to a gene: 9. The CDR3 is made up of 16 amino acids. The CDR3 DNA reads TGTGCCAGCTCACCACCAATCGTGACAGGGATGGAGACCCAGTACTTC. Its protein is CASSPPIVTGMETQYF.

The rearrangement uses TRBV11-2 and TRBJ2-5; 8 positions agree with TRBD2. V lost 1 base, J lost 3 bases, and 7 bases stayed unmatched. This CDR3 spans 16 amino acids. Germline CDR1 and CDR2: SGHAT and FQNNGV. CDR3 in DNA: TGTGCCAGCAGCTTAGCGGGCGGGAGGACAAAAGAGACCCAGTACTTC. This translates into CASSLAGGRTKETQYF.

This clone showed up just a few times. The chain uses TRBV11-1 and TRBJ2-7; TRBD2 aligns across 10 bases. There are 15 residues in the CDR3. J lost 3 bases, V lost 5 bases, and 7 bases had no gene match. Looked up from germline, CDR1 is SGHAT and CDR2 is FQDESV (reference sequence). Written as DNA, the CDR3 is TGTGCCAGCAGCCCTCTAGCGGGAGTAGTCTACGAGCAGTACTTC. This translates into CASSPLAGVVYEQYF.

The V call is TRBV4-1, the J call TRBJ2-5, with D possibly TRBD2 on 6 matching bases. The CDR3 runs 15 residues. The ends were cut back, 3 bases at V and 0 bases at J, with 11 bases in the middle. Germline V gene lookup returns CDR1 MGHRA and CDR2 YSYEKL. The CDR3 DNA reads TGCGCCAGCAGCCAGTCGGGGGAAGACCAAGAGACCCAGTACTTC. Protein sequence: CASSQSGEDQETQYF.

This clone was seen once. Other DNA sequences in the same sample also yield this CDR3. The CDR3 DNA follows: TGTGCCAGCAGTTTGGGACAGGGCAGTGGCTACACCTTC. Its translation is CASSLGQGSGYTF. The chain carries TRBV6-5 and TRBJ1-2, with 9 bases aligning to TRBD1. Germline V CDR1 and CDR2: MNHEY, SVGAGI. V gave up 4 bases and J gave up 7 bases; unmatched junction bases: 4. CDR3 length: 13 amino acids.

This chain links TRBV5-1 with TRBJ2-7; 9 nucleotides match TRBD1. With V trimmed by 4 bases and J by 2 bases, 4 bases remained unmatched. Germline lookup yields CDR1 SGHRS and CDR2 YFSETQ. The CDR3 has 14 amino acids. The DNA of the CDR3 is TGCGCCAGCAGCGTGGGACAGGGTACCTACGAGCAGTACTTC. Amino acid sequence: CASSVGQGTYEQYF.

J is TRBJ2-7 and V is TRBV27, with D possibly matching TRBD2 (6 bases). Trimming took 3 bases from V and 3 from J, leaving 12 bases between them. The length of the CDR3 is 14 residues. The germline CDR1 and CDR2 sequences are MNHEY and SMNVEV (reference sequence). CDR3 nucleotide sequence: TGTGCCAGCAGTTTGCGCCGGGACTTCTACGAGCAGTACTTC. Translation gives CASSLRRDFYEQYF.

The V and J genes are TRBV7-8 and TRBJ1-5; no definite D call. The CDR3 is 14 residues long. With 1 base removed from V and 7 bases from J, the gap between germline ends came to 11 bases. Looked up from germline, CDR1 is SGHVS and CDR2 is FQNEAQ. CDR3 amino acids: CASSLDGRMQPQHF. CDR3 nucleotide sequence: TGTGCCAGCAGCTTAGATGGGAGGATGCAGCCCCAGCATTTT.

The chain is built from TRBV10-1 and TRBJ1-5, with TRBD1 matching 10 bases. Germline loops: CDR1 WNHNN, CDR2 SYGVQD (reference sequence). The CDR3 covers 14 residues. The J segment lost 5 bases and the V segment lost 2 bases, leaving 0 bases of the junction unmatched. The CDR3 coding sequence is TGCGCCAGCAGTGAGGGACAGGGGGATCAGCCCCAGCATTTT. It encodes CASSEGQGDQPQHF.

J is TRBJ1-1 and V is TRBV18; TRBD1 aligns across 9 bases. Trimming at V came to 4 bases and at J to 0 bases, leaving 3 bases not matched to a gene. Germline lookup yields CDR1 KGHSH and CDR2 LQKENI. This CDR3 is 15 amino acids long. The CDR3 region has the DNA TGTGCCAGCTCACTTGGGACAGGGATGAACACTGAAGCTTTCTTT. Encoded protein: CASSLGTGMNTEAFF.

CDR3 nucleotide sequence: TGTGCCAGCAGTTTTTTCGGCCAGGGGGCGAGCGAGCAGTACTTC. It specifies CASSFFGQGASEQYF. The chain couples TRBV27 to TRBJ2-7; 8 nucleotides agree with TRBD1. This CDR3 comprises 15 residues. The germline gives CDR1 MNHEY, CDR2 SMNVEV (reference sequence). Trimming removed 3 bases from V and 6 bases from J; junction bases left unmatched: 10.

This chain uses TRBV25-1 with TRBJ2-7, with D hard to call. Germline V gene lookup returns CDR1 MGHDK and CDR2 SYGVNS. V lost 10 bases, J lost 2 bases, and 15 bases lay in between. This CDR3 spans 13 amino acids. CDR3 amino acids: CAIHPVTPYEQYF. CDR3 nucleotides: TGTGCCATCCATCCGGTGACACCCTACGAGCAGTACTTC.

This sequence joins TRBV5-1 and TRBJ1-2, with D possibly TRBD1 on 5 matching bases. Germline-derived CDR1 and CDR2 are SGHRS and YFSETQ. This CDR3 region has 14 residues. Trimming stripped 4 bases from V and 4 bases from J, with 14 bases between. CDR3 residues: CASSVRVSGYGYTF. CDR3 coding DNA: TGCGCCAGCAGCGTCAGGGTTTCCGGCTATGGCTACACCTTC.

The sample holds a few counts of this clone. J is TRBJ2-5 and V is TRBV18, with TRBD1 identical over 8 bases. Trimming removed 2 bases from V and 5 bases from J; junction bases left unmatched: 4. The CDR3 totals 14 residues. Germline values: CDR1 KGHSH, CDR2 LQKENI. The CDR3 region has the DNA TGTGCCAGCTCACCATCGGGACAGGCGGAGACCCAGTACTTC. Residues: CASSPSGQAETQYF.